Listed here are 9 T cell receptor beta chains from one sample, sequenced in a study of vaccination and CD4 T cells after COVID-19. These receptors' targets are unknown. Sequence data for DNA of cultured CD4+ T cells were generated by the Oncomine TCR Beta short-read assay. TCRdb analysed the PCR reads with MiXCR anew, one entry per CDR3 protein. The sample shows several thousand distinct CDR3 sequences, 25% to 35% of them seen only once. Regarding treatment: roughly 10-day PBMC culture with coronavirus spike peptide pools or control peptides (ViraFEST assay). What was sequenced was cultured CD4+ T cells from blood. The receptors were gathered from a human donor with COVID-19.

This clonotype was detected only once. The V gene is TRBV24-1, the J gene TRBJ2-2; 11 bases agree with TRBD1. The CDR3 consists of 19 residues. Germline V gene sequence: CDR1 KGHDR, CDR2 SFDVKD. J was trimmed by 7 bases and V by 1 base; bases with no gene match: 13. The CDR3 DNA follows: TGTGCCACCAGTGATTTACCCCTAGGACAGGGGGCGCGAATCGGGGAGCTGTTTTTT. Translated: CATSDLPLGQGARIGELFF.

This clonotype was recorded a few times. The chain recombines TRBV27 with TRBJ2-7; a weak D match, TRBD2 (6 bases). The CDR3 totals 15 residues. Trimming cost V 4 bases and J 2 bases, with 15 bases left between them. Looked up from germline, CDR1 is MNHEY and CDR2 is SMNVEV (reference sequence). CDR3 amino acids: CASSSRDLLAYEQYF. The CDR3, as DNA: TGTGCCAGCAGTTCACGGGACTTGCTCGCCTACGAGCAGTACTTC.

To note about this clonotype: The junction and the germline gene differ at one end; a read error may be behind it. The chain uses TRBV19 and TRBJ2-7; 10 bases match TRBD1. The CDR3 length is 16 residues. Germline V CDR1 and CDR2: LNHDA, SQIVND (reference sequence). As DNA, the CDR3 is TGTGCCAGTAGTATAGAGGGGACAGGGGTTTTTCACGAGCTGTACTTC. Its protein is CASSIEGTGVFHELYF.

V gene TRBV5-4 combines with J gene TRBJ1-2, with D possibly matching TRBD1 (5 bases). Deletions cut 4 bases from V and 0 bases from J, with 13 bases between. This CDR3 has 15 amino acids. CDR1 is SGHNT, CDR2 YYREEE, per germline (reference sequence). As DNA, the CDR3 is TGTGCCAGCAGCCCGTGGACACCTACTAACTATGGCTACACCTTC. This codes for CASSPWTPTNYGYTF. Full variable domain (outside the CDR3, taken from reference TRBV5-4 and TRBJ1-2): ETGVTQSPTHLIKTRGQQVTLRCSSQSGHNTVSWYQQALGQGPQFIFQYYREEENGRGNFPPRFSGLQFPNYSSELNVNALELDDSALYLCASSPWTPTNYGYTFGSGTRLTVV.

The chain employs TRBV6-5 and TRBJ2-7; the match to TRBD1 covers 7 bases. Germline lookup yields CDR1 MNHEY and CDR2 SVGAGI. J lost 0 bases, V lost 0 bases, and 5 bases had no gene match. The CDR3 length is 16 residues. The CDR3 nucleotides are TGTGCCAGCAGTTACTCGACAGGGTACCCCTCCTACGAGCAGTACTTC. This gives the protein CASSYSTGYPSYEQYF.

This chain uses TRBV5-1 with TRBJ1-2, with a possible D match to TRBD1 (6 bases). Germline V gives CDR1 SGHRS, CDR2 YFSETQ. There are 16 residues in the CDR3. Trimming took off 0 bases at V and 4 bases at J, with 16 bases between the two ends. CDR3 in DNA: TGCGCCAGCAGCTTGGCCTCGGACAGCTCCATCTATGGCTACACCTTC. As protein: CASSLASDSSIYGYTF.

This rearrangement joins TRBV20-1 to TRBJ2-3; maybe TRBD1 (5 bases). Germline CDR1 reads DFQATT; CDR2 reads SNEGSKA (reference sequence). The CDR3 length is 15 residues. Trimming cost V 0 bases and J 6 bases, with 16 bases left between them. CDR3 region: CSARESNLQADTQYF. In DNA form, the CDR3 reads TGCAGTGCTAGAGAGTCGAACCTACAGGCGGATACGCAGTATTTT.

V is TRBV2 and J is TRBJ1-4; a weak D match, TRBD1 (6 bases). Trimming pared 7 bases from V and 5 bases from J, leaving 11 bases between. Germline-derived CDR1 and CDR2 are SNHLY and FYNNEI. The CDR3 is 13 residues long. CDR3 amino acids: CASMWTENEKLFF. The CDR3 nucleotides read TGTGCCAGCATGTGGACAGAGAATGAAAAACTGTTTTTT.

The gene calls are TRBV7-6 and TRBJ2-2; D might be TRBD1 or TRBD2, each matching 5 bases. This CDR3 has 17 residues. Looked up from germline, CDR1 is SGHVS and CDR2 is FNYEAQ. V lost 1 base, J lost 5 bases, and 17 bases lay in between. CDR3 protein: CASSLVVPLWGTGELFF. DNA of the CDR3: TGTGCCAGCAGCTTAGTAGTACCCCTATGGGGGACCGGGGAGCTGTTTTTT.